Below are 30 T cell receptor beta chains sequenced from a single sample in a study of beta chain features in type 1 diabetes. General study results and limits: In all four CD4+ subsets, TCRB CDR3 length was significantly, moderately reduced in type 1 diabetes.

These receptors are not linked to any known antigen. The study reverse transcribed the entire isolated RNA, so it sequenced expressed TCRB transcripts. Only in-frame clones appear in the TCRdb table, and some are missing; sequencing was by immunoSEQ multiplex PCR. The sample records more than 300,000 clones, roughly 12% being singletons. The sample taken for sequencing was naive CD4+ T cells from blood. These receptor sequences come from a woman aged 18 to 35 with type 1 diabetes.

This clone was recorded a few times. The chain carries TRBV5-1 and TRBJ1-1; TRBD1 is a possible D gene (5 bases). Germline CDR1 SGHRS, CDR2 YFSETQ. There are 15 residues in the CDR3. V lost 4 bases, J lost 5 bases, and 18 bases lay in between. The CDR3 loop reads CASSPLVGGGTEAFF. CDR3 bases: TGCGCCAGCAGCCCTTTGGTGGGGGGAGGTACTGAAGCTTTCTTT.

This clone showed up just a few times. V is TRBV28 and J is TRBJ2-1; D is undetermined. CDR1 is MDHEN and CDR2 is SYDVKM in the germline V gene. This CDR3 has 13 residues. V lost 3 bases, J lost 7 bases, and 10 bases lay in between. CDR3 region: CASSLAAENEQFF. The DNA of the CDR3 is TGTGCCAGCAGTTTGGCGGCGGAGAATGAGCAGTTCTTC.

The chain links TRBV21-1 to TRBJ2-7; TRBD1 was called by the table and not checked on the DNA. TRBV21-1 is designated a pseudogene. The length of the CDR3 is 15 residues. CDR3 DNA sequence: TGTGCCAGCAGCAAGCATGGGACAGTCTCCTACGAGCAGTACTTC. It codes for CASSKHGTVSYEQYF.

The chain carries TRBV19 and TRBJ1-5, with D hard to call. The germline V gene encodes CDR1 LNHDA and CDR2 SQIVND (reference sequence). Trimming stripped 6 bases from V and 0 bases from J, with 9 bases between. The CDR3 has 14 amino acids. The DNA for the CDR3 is TGTGCCAGTAGGCCTGTGAGTAGCAATCAGCCCCAGCATTTT. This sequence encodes CASRPVSSNQPQHF.

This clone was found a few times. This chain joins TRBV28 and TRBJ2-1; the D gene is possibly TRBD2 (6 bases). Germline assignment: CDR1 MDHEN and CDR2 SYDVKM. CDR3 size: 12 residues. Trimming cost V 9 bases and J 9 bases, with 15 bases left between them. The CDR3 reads CARGLIKGEQFF. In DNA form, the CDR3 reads TGTGCCAGGGGACTTATAAAGGGTGAGCAGTTCTTC. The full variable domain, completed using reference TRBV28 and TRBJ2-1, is DVKVTQSSRYLVKRTGEKVFLECVQDMDHENMFWYRQDPGLGLRLIYFSYDVKMKEKGDIPEGYSVSREKKERFSLILESASTNQTSMYLCARGLIKGEQFFGPGTRLTVL.

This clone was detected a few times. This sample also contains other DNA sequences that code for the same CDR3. For the CDR3, the DNA is TGTGCCAGCAGCCAGAGGGTAGATACGCAGTATTTT. This gives the protein CASSQRVDTQYF. The chain employs TRBV14 and TRBJ2-3, with D possibly TRBD2 on 5 matching bases. The CDR3 totals 12 residues. Trimming left V 3 bases short and J 5 bases short, with 6 bases between. Germline V gene data show CDR1 as SGHDN and CDR2 as FVKESK. Supplemented by reference TRBV14 and TRBJ2-3, the full variable domain reads EAGVTQFPSHSVIEKGQTVTLRCDPISGHDNLYWYRRVMGKEIKFLLHFVKESKQDESGMPNNRFLAERTGGTYSTLKVQPAELEDSGVYFCASSQRVDTQYFGPGTRLTVL.

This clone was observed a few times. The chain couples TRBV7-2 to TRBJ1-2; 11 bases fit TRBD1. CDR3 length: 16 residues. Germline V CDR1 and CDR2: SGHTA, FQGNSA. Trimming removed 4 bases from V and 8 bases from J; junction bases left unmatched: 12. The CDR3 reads CASSSGQGGTVGGYTF. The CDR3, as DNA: TGTGCCAGCAGCTCGGGACAGGGGGGAACGGTCGGGGGCTACACCTTC.

The CDR3 loop is CASSRQGASYEQYF. Here the CDR3 DNA reads TGTGCCAGCTCCAGGCAGGGGGCATCCTACGAGCAGTACTTC. V is TRBV18 and J is TRBJ2-7; 8 nucleotides match TRBD1. J was trimmed by 1 base and V by 6 bases; bases with no gene match: 5. Germline V CDR1 and CDR2: KGHSH, LQKENI. The CDR3 totals 14 residues.

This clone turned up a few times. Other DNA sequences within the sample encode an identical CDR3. The DNA for the CDR3 is TGTGCCAGCTCACCACCTGTCCCAAACTATGGCTACACCTTC. Amino acids: CASSPPVPNYGYTF. The rearrangement joins TRBV18 to TRBJ1-2; D unclear. With 0 bases removed from V and 2 bases from J, the gap between germline ends came to 7 bases. The CDR3 consists of 14 residues. Germline V gives CDR1 KGHSH, CDR2 LQKENI. The entire variable domain, with the rest obtained from reference TRBV18 and TRBJ1-2, is as follows: NAGVMQNPRHLVRRRGQEARLRCSPMKGHSHVYWYRQLPEEGLKFMVYLQKENIIDESGMPKERFSAEFPKEGPSILRIQQVVRGDSAAYFCASSPPVPNYGYTFGSGTRLTVV.

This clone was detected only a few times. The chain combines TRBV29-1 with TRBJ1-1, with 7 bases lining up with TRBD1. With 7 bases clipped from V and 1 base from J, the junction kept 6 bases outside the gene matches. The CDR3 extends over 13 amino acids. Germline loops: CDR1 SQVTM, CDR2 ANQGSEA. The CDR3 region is CSAGRQGNTEAFF. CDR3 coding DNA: TGCAGCGCCGGGCGACAGGGGAACACTGAAGCTTTCTTT. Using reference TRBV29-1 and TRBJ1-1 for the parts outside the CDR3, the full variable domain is SAVISQKPSRDICQRGTSLTIQCQVDSQVTMMFWYRQQPGQSLTLIATANQGSEATYESGFVIDKFPISRPNLTFSTLTVSNMSPEDSSIYLCSAGRQGNTEAFFGQGTRLTVV.

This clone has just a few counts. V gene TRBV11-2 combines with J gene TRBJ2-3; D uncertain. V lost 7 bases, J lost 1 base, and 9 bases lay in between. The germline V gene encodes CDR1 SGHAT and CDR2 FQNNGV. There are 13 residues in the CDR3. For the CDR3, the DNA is TGTGCCAGCACCGTTACGGGCACAGATACGCAGTATTTT. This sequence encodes CASTVTGTDTQYF. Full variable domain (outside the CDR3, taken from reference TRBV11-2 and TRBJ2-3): EAGVAQSPRYKIIEKRQSVAFWCNPISGHATLYWYQQILGQGPKLLIQFQNNGVVDDSQLPKDRFSAERLKGVDSTLKIQPAKLEDSAVYLCASTVTGTDTQYFGPGTRLTVL.

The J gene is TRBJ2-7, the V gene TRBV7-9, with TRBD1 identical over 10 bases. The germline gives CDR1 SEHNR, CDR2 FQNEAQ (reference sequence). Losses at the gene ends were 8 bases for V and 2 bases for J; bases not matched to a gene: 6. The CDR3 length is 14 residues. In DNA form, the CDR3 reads TGTGCCAGCGGCGGGGACAGGGGCACCTACGAGCAGTACTTC. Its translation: CASGGDRGTYEQYF.

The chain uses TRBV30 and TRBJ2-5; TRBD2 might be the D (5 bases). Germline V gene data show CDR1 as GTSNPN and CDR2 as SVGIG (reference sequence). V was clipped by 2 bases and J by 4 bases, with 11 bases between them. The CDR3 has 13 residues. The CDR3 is CAWSPRGRETQYF. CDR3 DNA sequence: TGTGCCTGGAGTCCCAGAGGGAGAGAGACCCAGTACTTC.

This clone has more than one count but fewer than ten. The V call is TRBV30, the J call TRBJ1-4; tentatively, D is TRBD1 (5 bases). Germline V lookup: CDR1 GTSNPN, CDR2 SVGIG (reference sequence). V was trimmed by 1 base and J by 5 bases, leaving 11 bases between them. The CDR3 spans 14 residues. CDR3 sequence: CAWSELQANEKLFF. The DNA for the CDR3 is TGTGCCTGGAGTGAATTACAGGCCAATGAAAAACTGTTTTTT.

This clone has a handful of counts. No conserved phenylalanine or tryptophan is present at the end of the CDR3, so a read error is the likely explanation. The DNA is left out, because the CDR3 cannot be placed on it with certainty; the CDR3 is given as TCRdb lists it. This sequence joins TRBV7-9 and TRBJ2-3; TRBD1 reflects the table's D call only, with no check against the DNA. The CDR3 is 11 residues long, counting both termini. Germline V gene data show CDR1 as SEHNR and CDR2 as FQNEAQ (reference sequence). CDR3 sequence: CASSRGQGAEI.

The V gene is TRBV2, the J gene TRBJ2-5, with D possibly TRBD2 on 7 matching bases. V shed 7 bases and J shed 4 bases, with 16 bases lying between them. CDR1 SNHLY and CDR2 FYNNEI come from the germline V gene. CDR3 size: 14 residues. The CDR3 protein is CASTRGGAGETQYF. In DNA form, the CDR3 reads TGTGCCAGCACCCGTGGGGGGGCTGGAGAGACCCAGTACTTC.

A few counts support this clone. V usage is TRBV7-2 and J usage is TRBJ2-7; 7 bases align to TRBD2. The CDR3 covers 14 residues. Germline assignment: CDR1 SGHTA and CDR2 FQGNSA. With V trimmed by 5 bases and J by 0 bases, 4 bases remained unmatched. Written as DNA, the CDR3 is TGTGCCAGCAGCAGCCGGGACTACTCCTACGAGCAGTACTTC. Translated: CASSSRDYSYEQYF.

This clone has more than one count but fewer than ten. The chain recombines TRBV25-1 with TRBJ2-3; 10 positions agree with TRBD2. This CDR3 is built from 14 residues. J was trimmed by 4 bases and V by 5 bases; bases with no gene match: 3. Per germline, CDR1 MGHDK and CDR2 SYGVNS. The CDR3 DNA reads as TGTGCCAGCAGTTCGAGCGGGGGGGCAGATACGCAGTATTTT. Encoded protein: CASSSSGGADTQYF.

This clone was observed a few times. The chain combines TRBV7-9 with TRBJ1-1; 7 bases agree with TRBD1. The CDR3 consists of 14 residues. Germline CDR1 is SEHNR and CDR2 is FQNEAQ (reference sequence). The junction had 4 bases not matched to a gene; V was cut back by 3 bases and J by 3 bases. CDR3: CASSFVTGDTEAFF. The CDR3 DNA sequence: TGTGCCAGCAGCTTTGTAACAGGGGACACTGAAGCTTTCTTT.

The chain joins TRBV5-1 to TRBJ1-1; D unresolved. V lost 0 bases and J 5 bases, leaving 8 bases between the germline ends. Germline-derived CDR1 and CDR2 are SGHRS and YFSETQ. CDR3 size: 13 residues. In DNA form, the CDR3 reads TGCGCCAGCAGCTTGGCTGGGCGAACTGAAGCTTTCTTT. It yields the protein CASSLAGRTEAFF.

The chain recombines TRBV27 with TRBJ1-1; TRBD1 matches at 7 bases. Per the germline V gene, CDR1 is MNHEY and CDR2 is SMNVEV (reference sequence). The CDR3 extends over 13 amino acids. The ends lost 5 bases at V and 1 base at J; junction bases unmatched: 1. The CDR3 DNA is TGTGCCAGCAGTCGACAGGGGAACACTGAAGCTTTCTTT. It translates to CASSRQGNTEAFF.

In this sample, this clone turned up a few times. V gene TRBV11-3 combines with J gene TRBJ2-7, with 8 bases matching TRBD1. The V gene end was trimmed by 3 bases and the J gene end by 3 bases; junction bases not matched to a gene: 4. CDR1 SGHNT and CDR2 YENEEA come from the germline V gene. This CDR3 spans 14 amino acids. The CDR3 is CASSLTGAFYEQYF. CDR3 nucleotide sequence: TGTGCCAGCAGCTTGACAGGGGCGTTCTACGAGCAGTACTTC. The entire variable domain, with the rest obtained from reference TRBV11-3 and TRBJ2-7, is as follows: EAGVVQSPRYKIIEKKQPVAFWCNPISGHNTLYWYLQNLGQGPELLIRYENEEAVDDSQLPKDRFSAERLKGVDSTLKIQPAELGDSAVYLCASSLTGAFYEQYFGPGTRLTVT.

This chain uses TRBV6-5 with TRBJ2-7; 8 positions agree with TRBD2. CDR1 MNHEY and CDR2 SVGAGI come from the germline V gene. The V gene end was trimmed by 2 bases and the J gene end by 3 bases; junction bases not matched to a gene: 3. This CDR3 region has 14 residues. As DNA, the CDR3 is TGTGCCAGCAGTTACGCGGGAGGACACTACGAGCAGTACTTC. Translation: CASSYAGGHYEQYF.

In nucleotides, the CDR3 is TGTGCCAGCACTTCAGCGGGCCCTGGGGCCAACGTCCTGACTTTC. Translating gives CASTSAGPGANVLTF. The rearrangement uses TRBV27 and TRBJ2-6; weak D call: TRBD2 (6 bases). Trimming stripped 7 bases from V and 2 bases from J, with 12 bases between. Germline CDR1 and CDR2: MNHEY and SMNVEV (reference sequence). The CDR3 has 15 residues. The full variable domain, rest sourced from reference TRBV27 and TRBJ2-6, is EAQVTQNPRYLITVTGKKLTVTCSQNMNHEYMSWYRQDPGLGLRQIYYSMNVEVTDKGDVPEGYKVSRKEKRNFPLILESPSPNQTSLYFCASTSAGPGANVLTFGAGSRLTVL.

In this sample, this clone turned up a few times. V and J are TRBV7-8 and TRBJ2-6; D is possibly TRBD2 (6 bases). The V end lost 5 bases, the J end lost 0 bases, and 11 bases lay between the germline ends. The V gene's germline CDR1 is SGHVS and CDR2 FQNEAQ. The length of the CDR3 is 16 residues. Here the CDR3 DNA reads TGTGCCAGCAGCGCGGGACCGAACTCTGGGGCCAACGTCCTGACTTTC. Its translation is CASSAGPNSGANVLTF.

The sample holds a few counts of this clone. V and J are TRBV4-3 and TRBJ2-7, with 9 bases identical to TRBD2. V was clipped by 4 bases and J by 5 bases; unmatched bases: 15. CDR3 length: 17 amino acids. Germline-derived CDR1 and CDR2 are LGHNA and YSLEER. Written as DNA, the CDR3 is TGCGCCAGCAGCCGCCACCGGGGGCGGGAGGGAGTCGACGAGCAGTACTTC. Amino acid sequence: CASSRHRGREGVDEQYF.

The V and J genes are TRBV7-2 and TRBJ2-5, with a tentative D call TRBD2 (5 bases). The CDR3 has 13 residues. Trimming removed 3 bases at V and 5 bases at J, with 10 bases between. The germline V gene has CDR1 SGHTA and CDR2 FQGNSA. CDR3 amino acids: CASSLGRGETQYF. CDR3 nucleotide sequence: TGTGCCAGCAGCTTGGGTCGAGGGGAGACCCAGTACTTC.

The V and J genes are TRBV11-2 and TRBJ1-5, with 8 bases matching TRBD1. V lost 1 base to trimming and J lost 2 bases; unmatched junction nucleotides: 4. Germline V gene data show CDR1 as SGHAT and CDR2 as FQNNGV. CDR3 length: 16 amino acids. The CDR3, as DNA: TGTGCCAGCAGCTTAGGAAGGGGACAGGGCAATCAGCCCCAGCATTTT. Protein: CASSLGRGQGNQPQHF.

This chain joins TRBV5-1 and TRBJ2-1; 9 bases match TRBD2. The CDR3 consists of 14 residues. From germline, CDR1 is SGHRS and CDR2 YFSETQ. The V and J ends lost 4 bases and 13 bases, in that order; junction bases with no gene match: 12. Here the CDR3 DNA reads TGCGCCAGCAGCCACGGTGGCGGGGGGGGTCCTCAGTTCTTC. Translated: CASSHGGGGGPQFF.

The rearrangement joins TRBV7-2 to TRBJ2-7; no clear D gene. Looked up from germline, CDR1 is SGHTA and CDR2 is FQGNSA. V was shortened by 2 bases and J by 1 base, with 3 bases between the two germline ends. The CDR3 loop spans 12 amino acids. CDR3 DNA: TGTGCCAGCAGCTTATATTCCTACGAGCAGTACTTC. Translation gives CASSLYSYEQYF.